The clone carrying this T cell receptor beta chain was recorded once. Antigen unknown. This sample was included in a study of T cell responses to AZD1222 COVID-19 vaccine. Only in-frame clones appear in the TCRdb table, and some are missing; sequencing was by immunoSEQ multiplex PCR. The data contain fewer than 200,000 clones, about nine tenths of them singletons. The CDR3 is 13 amino acids. V was trimmed by 8 bases and J by 8 bases, leaving 18 bases between them. Analyses pooled second doses at about 4 or about 12 weeks. Findings and caveats of the study: Following two doses of AZD1222, Spike-specific TCR breadth and depth rose.

The chain is built from TRBV12-3 or TRBV12-4 and TRBJ1-2; tentative D call: TRBD1 (6 bases). Material: peripheral blood, obtained 28 days after the second AZD1222 dose. The receptor comes from an adult who received the AZD1222 COVID-19 vaccine. The DNA of the CDR3 is TGTGCCAGCTCCTTACGCCGGGGGACAGGCTACACCTTC. Its protein product is CASSLRRGTGYTF.